This T cell receptor (beta chain) appears in the sequencing data of a study of T-cell memory formation after mild COVID-19. As for the study in general: For the most part, TCR clusters were specific to one donor.

This clonotype has only a few counts. Its antigen remains unknown. Study-wide points: Chiefly within CM and EM were the contracting CD4+ clones; CD8+ ones were within EMRA. For second-wave clones that peaked at day 37, SARS-CoV-2 specificity went unverified. Day 15 to 85 contracting clones showed balanced CD4/CD8; later expanders leaned CD4+.

Each CDR3 protein is one row after TCRdb ran MiXCR on the 5' RACE reads. The data show just over 300,000 distinct CDR3 sequences, approximately 19% seen once. This CDR3 has 14 residues. Trimming removed 4 bases from V and 5 bases from J, with 12 bases in between. Germline assignment: CDR1 LGHNA and CDR2 YSLEER. The sequence came from a man aged 18 to 29 who had mild COVID-19 (a few samples of this study predate the infection). Cell type and time point are not known. The V call is TRBV4-3, the J call TRBJ1-5; D might be TRBD1 (5 bases). Input material: PBMCs or a T cell subset sorted from them (not recorded which). Written as DNA, the CDR3 is TGCGCCAGCAGCCCGGGACTTGTCGATCAGCCCCAGCATTTT. Translating it yields CASSPGLVDQPQHF.